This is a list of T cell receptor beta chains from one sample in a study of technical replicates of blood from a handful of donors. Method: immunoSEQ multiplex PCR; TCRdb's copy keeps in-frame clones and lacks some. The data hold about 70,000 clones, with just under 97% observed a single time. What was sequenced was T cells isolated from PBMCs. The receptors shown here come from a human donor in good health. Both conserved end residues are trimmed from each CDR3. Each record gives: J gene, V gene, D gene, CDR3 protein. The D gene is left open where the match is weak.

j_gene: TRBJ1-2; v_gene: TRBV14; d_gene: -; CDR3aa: ASSPIGTGREGYT
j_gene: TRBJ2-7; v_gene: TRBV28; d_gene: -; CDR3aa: ASSLTGVEQY
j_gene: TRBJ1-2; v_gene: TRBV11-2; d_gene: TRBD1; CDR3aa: ASSSPGQGRPGYGYT
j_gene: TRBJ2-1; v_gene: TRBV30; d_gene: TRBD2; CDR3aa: AWSVRVSGAYNEQF
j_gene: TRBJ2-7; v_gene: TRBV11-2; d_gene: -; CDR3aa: ASSSRTQGPEQY
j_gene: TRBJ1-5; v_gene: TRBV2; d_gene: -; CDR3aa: ASSGQVGNQPQH
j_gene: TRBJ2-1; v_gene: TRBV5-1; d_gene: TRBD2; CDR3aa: ASSLVLAGDNEQF
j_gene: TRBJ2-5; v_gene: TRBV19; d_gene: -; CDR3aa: ASSTYRAPQETQY
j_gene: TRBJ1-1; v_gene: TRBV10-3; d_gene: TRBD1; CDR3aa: AISDDSQGMNTEAF
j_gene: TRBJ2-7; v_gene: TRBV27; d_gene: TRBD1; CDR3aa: ASSSLTGSSYEQY
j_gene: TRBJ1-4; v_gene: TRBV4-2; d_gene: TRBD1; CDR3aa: ASSQAWDRGWEKLF
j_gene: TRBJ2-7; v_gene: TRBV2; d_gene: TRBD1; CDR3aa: ASREDRISYEQY
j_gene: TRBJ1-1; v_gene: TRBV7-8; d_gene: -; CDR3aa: ASRAQRNTEAF